This entry is about one T cell receptor (beta chain). Its antigen is unidentified. The protocol was immunoSEQ multiplex PCR, while the TCRdb copy is restricted to in-frame clones and leaves out a portion. The repertoire holds over 7,000 clones, with nearly 80% as singletons. The sample comes from a study of somatic mutations in cytotoxic T cells in rheumatoid arthritis. Study conclusions and caveats: There was no significant difference in CD8+ T-cell clonality between rheumatoid arthritis patients and age-matched healthy controls. Rheumatoid arthritis patients showed slight TRBV07 underrepresentation, unadjusted for multiple comparisons.

This CDR3 region has 15 residues. The germline V gene has CDR1 SGDLS and CDR2 YYNGEE. Trimming cost V 3 bases and J 0 bases; bases outside gene matches: 2. Sequencing used CD8+ T cells sorted from blood. This clonotype originated in an adult with rheumatoid arthritis. The rearrangement joins TRBV9 to TRBJ2-1; 8 positions match TRBD2. The CDR3 DNA sequence: TGTGCCAGCAGCGCGAGCGGGAGCTCCTACAATGAGCAGTTCTTC. Translating gives CASSASGSSYNEQFF. The full variable domain, completed using reference TRBV9 and TRBJ2-1, is DSGVTQTPKHLITATGQRVTLRCSPRSGDLSVYWYQQSLDQGLQFLIQYYNGEERAKGNILERFSAQQFPDLHSELNLSSLELGDSALYFCASSASGSSYNEQFFGPGTRLTVL.